This record looks at one TCR beta chain sequence and its context. This sample is drawn from a study of cytomegalovirus exposure and HLA in healthy donors. Germline lookup yields CDR1 LNHDA and CDR2 SQIVND (reference sequence). The CDR3 length is 13 residues. V was pared by 5 bases and J by 10 bases, with 8 bases of the junction left unmatched. The primer mix had 60 Vbeta and 13 Jbeta primers. TCRdb keeps only in-frame clones here, not all; method: immunoSEQ multiplex PCR. The sample lists about 90,000 clones, approximately 84% occurring once. The sample was PBMCs. The sequence was collected from a man between 18 and 35 years old in good health and CMV-seronegative. J is TRBJ2-1 and V is TRBV19; 7 positions match TRBD2. The CDR3 DNA is TGTGCCAGTAGTCCGGGGGGTCTAGCGGAGCAGTTCTTC. It yields the protein CASSPGGLAEQFF.